The rows below give T cell receptor beta chains drawn from one sample of a study of graft-versus-host responses after intestinal transplantation. Their antigens are not known. Only in-frame clones appear in the TCRdb table, and some are missing; sequencing was by immunoSEQ multiplex PCR. The sample yields about 59,000 clones, almost 95% seen once. The specimen comprised unstimulated CD4+ T cells sorted from spleen or lymph node cells, sampled before transplant. These receptors originate from a human donor who was the organ donor for an intestinal transplant. CDR3s include the opening cysteine and the closing phenylalanine or tryptophan. The D gene is left open where the match is weak. Clone sizes are given selectively: once, few, many, or a class where the clone is expanded.

.	few	TRBV11-2	TRBJ2-1	TGTGCCAGCAGCGCCGGCGAGACTGGGTGGAATGAGCAGTTCTTC	CASSAGETGWNEQFF
TRBD1	.	TRBV9	TRBJ1-1	TGTGCCAGCAGCGTAGACGGGACAGGGGGAACTGAAGCTTTCTTT	CASSVDGTGGTEAFF
TRBD2	.	TRBV7-2	TRBJ2-5	TGTGCCAGCAGCTTCCGACTAGCGGGGGGGCGTCAAGAGACCCAGTACTTC	CASSFRLAGGRQETQYF
.	.	TRBV21-1	TRBJ2-3	TGTGCCAGCAGCAATCGGGCCAGTACGCAGTATTTT	CASSNRASTQYF
.	.	TRBV10-3	TRBJ2-3	TGTGCCATCAGTGGCCCTTTGGGTGCAGATACGCAGTATTTT	CAISGPLGADTQYF
.	.	TRBV10-3	TRBJ2-3	TGTGCCATCAGTGAGGTAGTAGGCACAGATACGCAGTATTTT	CAISEVVGTDTQYF
TRBD1	.	TRBV6-5	TRBJ1-5	TGTGCCAGCAGTTACCTGACAGGGCGGCAGCCCCAGCATTTT	CASSYLTGRQPQHF
.	once	TRBV4-1	TRBJ1-1	TGCGCCAGCAGCCAAGATAAGGGGAACACTGAAGCTTTCTTT	CASSQDKGNTEAFF
TRBD2	.	TRBV30	TRBJ2-7	TGTGCCTGGAGTGTAAAGGGACTAGCGGGGGACTACGAGCAGTACTTC	CAWSVKGLAGDYEQYF
.	once	TRBV6-6	TRBJ2-7	TGTGCCAGCAGTTGGGGAGTTTACGAGCAGTACTTC	CASSWGVYEQYF
.	.	TRBV29-1	TRBJ2-7	TGCAGCGTTGAAGATGGTCTGCGGAACGAGCAGTACTTC	CSVEDGLRNEQYF
.	.	TRBV18	TRBJ2-2	TGTGCCAGCTCACCAGCCAGGTCGGATACCGGGGAGCTGTTTTTT	CASSPARSDTGELFF
.	.	TRBV7-3	TRBJ2-3	TGTGCCAGCAGCTTAACTTCGGGGGTCACAGATACGCAGTATTTT	CASSLTSGVTDTQYF
TRBD2	.	TRBV5-1	TRBJ2-5	TGCGCCAGCAGCTTGCCGTTCTCGGGGGGGCCCCAAGAGACCCAGTACTTC	CASSLPFSGGPQETQYF
.	.	TRBV5-1	TRBJ2-7	TGCGCCAGCAGCGCCCAGACGGACCTCGAGCAGTACTTC	CASSAQTDLEQYF
.	.	TRBV5-1	TRBJ1-2	TGCGCCAGCAGCCAGAAAGGGGAGCTGTATGGCTACACCTTC	CASSQKGELYGYTF
TRBD1	once	TRBV27	TRBJ2-7	TGTGCCAGCAGTTTTGGGGACAGATCCTACGAGCAGTACTTC	CASSFGDRSYEQYF
.	.	TRBV6-5	TRBJ2-2	TGTGCCAGCAGTTACGTGGGGGGGGCAAAGGCCGGGGAGCTGTTTTTT	CASSYVGGAKAGELFF
TRBD2	.	TRBV11-2	TRBJ2-2	TGTGCCAGCAGCCTACTAGCGGGGGGCAACACCGGGGAGCTGTTTTTT	CASSLLAGGNTGELFF
TRBD2	once	TRBV6-6	TRBJ2-5	TGTGCCAGCAGTTACTTTGGGGGGGAAGGAGAGACCCAGTACTTC	CASSYFGGEGETQYF
.	.	TRBV30	TRBJ1-1	TGTGCCTGGACTCCGGACATTTGGGTAGCGAAAGCTTTCTTT	CAWTPDIWVAKAFF
.	.	TRBV4-3	TRBJ2-5	TGCGCCAGCAGCCAAGACGGGACCCCGGACGAGACCCAGTACTTC	CASSQDGTPDETQYF
TRBD2	.	TRBV7-3	TRBJ2-5	TGTGCCAGCAGCTTAGGCACTAGCGGGGGGGCCGGAGAGACCCAGTACTTC	CASSLGTSGGAGETQYF
TRBD1	.	TRBV5-1	TRBJ2-7	TGCGCCAGCAGCCCTCGGACAGGGGGGTCCTACGAGCAGTACTTC	CASSPRTGGSYEQYF
TRBD2	.	TRBV5-1	TRBJ2-5	TGCGCCAGCAGCTTCCCTAGCGGGGGTGAAGAGACCCAGTACTTC	CASSFPSGGEETQYF
.	.	TRBV18	TRBJ1-4	TGTGCCAGCTCACCGACGACTGGGGTTGACGGGACTAATGAAAAACTGTTTTTT	CASSPTTGVDGTNEKLFF